The next 13 T cell receptor beta chains were all read from a single sample in a study of CD4 T cells in relation to SARS-CoV-2 and coronaviruses (dated by TCRdb to the early 2020s). Library preparation used the immunoSEQ multiplex PCR assay. Imported from immuneACCESS, the table was reduced by TCRdb to in-frame sequences with V and J called. These copies leave out some clones; in studies compared against another copy, an unresolved V gene accounts for under half, and the cause of the remainder is not known. The sample profile shows 38,000 or so clones; around 74% of them were found once. The leading ten clones occupy 20% of the sample. These receptors' antigens are unknown. Sample: memory CD4+ T cells from PBMCs, cultured in vitro. Interpreted using the paper, the cell subset or site label stands for: memory (non-naive) CD4+ T cells. The receptors derive from an adult with COVID-19.

This sequence joins TRBV5-1 and TRBJ2-1, with D possibly matching TRBD2 (6 bases). Deletions cut 1 base from V and 0 bases from J, with 11 bases between. CDR1 and CDR2 (germline): SGHRS, YFSETQ. This CDR3 is 16 amino acids long. CDR3 loop: CASSLTGSSSYNEQFF. The CDR3 coding sequence is TGCGCCAGCAGCTTGACCGGGAGCAGCTCCTACAATGAGCAGTTCTTC.

The rearrangement uses TRBV10-3 and TRBJ2-2; 12 bases map to TRBD2. This CDR3 is 17 amino acids long. J was trimmed by 2 bases and V by 3 bases; bases with no gene match: 4. Germline CDR1 reads ENHRY; CDR2 reads SYGVKD. CDR3 bases: TGTGCCATCAGTGACACTAGCGGGAGGATTAACACCGGGGAGCTGTTTTTT. Its protein product is CAISDTSGRINTGELFF.

This rearrangement joins TRBV5-6 to TRBJ2-1; TRBD2 matches 15 bases. The CDR3 consists of 18 residues. The V segment lost 3 bases and the J segment 8 bases; nucleotides outside the gene matches: 12. Per the germline V gene, CDR1 is SGHDT and CDR2 is YYEEEE. The DNA of the CDR3 is TGTGCCAGCAGCTCCCGGACTAGCGGGAGGGCCTTGCTGCATGAGCAGTTCTTC. Its translation is CASSSRTSGRALLHEQFF.

The chain uses TRBV30 and TRBJ2-7; D unclear. V was cut by 0 bases and J by 7 bases, with 7 bases left in between. The CDR3 has 11 residues. Germline V gene sequence: CDR1 GTSNPN, CDR2 SVGIG (reference sequence). The CDR3 region has the DNA TGTGCCTGGAGTGTACTTAGGGAGCAGTACTTC. The encoded protein is CAWSVLREQYF.

The chain joins TRBV6-2 or TRBV6-3 to TRBJ2-2; TRBD2 might be the D (6 bases). CDR1 and CDR2 from the germline V gene are MNHEY and SVGEGT. This CDR3 contains 16 residues. The V end lost 6 bases, the J end lost 4 bases, and 18 bases lay between the germline ends. The CDR3 DNA is TGTGCCAGCAGCCTGGGGGACTTTGCGAGCACCGGGGAGCTGTTTTTT. Translating gives CASSLGDFASTGELFF.

V usage is TRBV2 and J usage is TRBJ1-2; D is unresolved. This CDR3 has 12 amino acids. V was trimmed by 8 bases and J by 0 bases, leaving 7 bases between them. The germline V gene has CDR1 SNHLY and CDR2 FYNNEI. The CDR3 coding sequence is TGTGCCAGCGAGGGAGCTAACTATGGCTACACCTTC. Its translation is CASEGANYGYTF.

The chain has TRBV5-4 and TRBJ2-7; maybe TRBD2 (6 bases). Germline values: CDR1 SGHNT, CDR2 YYREEE (reference sequence). CDR3 length equals 15 residues. V was clipped by 4 bases and J by 5 bases, with 19 bases between them. The CDR3 nucleotides are TGTGCCAGCAGCCCCGGACTAATTTCCGTCCACGAGCAGTACTTC. Protein product: CASSPGLISVHEQYF.

This clone turned up a few times. The chain links TRBV14 to TRBJ2-1, with 9 positions matching TRBD2. The trim removed 0 bases at V and 5 bases at J, leaving 8 bases unmatched. The CDR3 is made up of 17 amino acids. The germline V gene has CDR1 SGHDN and CDR2 FVKESK. CDR3 sequence reads: CASSQDIAGDWNNEQFF. The CDR3, as DNA: TGTGCCAGCAGCCAAGACATAGCGGGAGACTGGAACAATGAGCAGTTCTTC.

J is TRBJ2-7 and V is TRBV29-1, with D uncertain. The V gene lost 4 bases and the J gene lost 0 bases, with 7 bases spanning the gap. The V gene's germline CDR1 is SQVTM and CDR2 ANQGSEA. This CDR3 region has 12 residues. CDR3 in DNA: TGCAGCGTTGGGGGAACCTCCTACGAGCAGTACTTC. Protein: CSVGGTSYEQYF.

The count of this clone is one. This sequence joins TRBV13 and TRBJ2-3, with D unresolved. The CDR3 totals 12 residues. V was shortened by 5 bases and J by 1 base, with 4 bases between the two germline ends. Germline V lookup: CDR1 PRHDT, CDR2 FYEKMQ (reference sequence). CDR3 in DNA: TGTGCCAGCAGCCCTCGCACAGATACGCAGTATTTT. Translated: CASSPRTDTQYF.

The V call is TRBV5-1, the J call TRBJ2-2; 9 bases agree with TRBD2. J gave up 3 bases and V 0 bases, and 3 bases lay outside the gene matches. The CDR3 runs 16 residues. In germline, CDR1 is SGHRS, CDR2 YFSETQ. The CDR3 nucleotides read TGCGCCAGCAGCTTGGTAGCGGGAGATTACACCGGGGAGCTGTTTTTT. It encodes CASSLVAGDYTGELFF.

V is TRBV28 and J is TRBJ2-7, with 7 bases aligning to TRBD2. From germline, CDR1 is MDHEN and CDR2 SYDVKM. V shed 6 bases and J 4 bases; nucleotides not matched to a gene: 12. The CDR3 is made up of 15 amino acids. CDR3 nucleotide sequence: TGTGCCAGCAGCTTACTAGCGTGGGGCCAGTACGAGCAGTACTTC. It codes for CASSLLAWGQYEQYF.

The rearrangement links TRBV29-1 to TRBJ2-7; 8 nucleotides align to TRBD1. With 7 bases clipped from V and 2 bases from J, the junction kept 4 bases outside the gene matches. The CDR3 is made up of 12 amino acids. Looked up from germline, CDR1 is SQVTM and CDR2 is ANQGSEA. CDR3 bases: TGCAGCGCCGGGACAGGAGCCTACGAGCAGTACTTC. The encoded protein is CSAGTGAYEQYF.